The clone carrying this T cell receptor beta chain was observed many times. Its antigen remains unidentified. Specified time point: blood at routine non-recurrence follow-up after resection. Sequencing was performed on whole RNA extracted from tumor and nontumor lung tissue, or from frozen PBMC, and the material was left unsorted. V shed 8 bases and J shed 7 bases, with 18 bases lying between them. The CDR3 totals 14 residues. Germline CDR1 reads ENHRY; CDR2 reads SYGVKD. These data are taken from a study of spatial heterogeneity in lung cancer. Study findings and constraints: Compared with follow-up, resection was when ubiquitous expanded tumor TCRs appeared in blood more.

TCRdb analysed the 5' RACE reads with MiXCR anew, one entry per CDR3 protein. The sample includes about 120,000 distinct CDR3 sequences, 12% of them seen just once. The sample consisted of PBMCs, taken at follow-up. The chain uses TRBV10-3 and TRBJ1-3; D remains ambiguous. The receptor was isolated from a male donor with early-stage non-small cell lung cancer. The CDR3 spells CAIRGSAQWNTIYF. DNA for the CDR3: TGTGCCATCCGAGGCTCTGCTCAATGGAACACCATATATTTT.